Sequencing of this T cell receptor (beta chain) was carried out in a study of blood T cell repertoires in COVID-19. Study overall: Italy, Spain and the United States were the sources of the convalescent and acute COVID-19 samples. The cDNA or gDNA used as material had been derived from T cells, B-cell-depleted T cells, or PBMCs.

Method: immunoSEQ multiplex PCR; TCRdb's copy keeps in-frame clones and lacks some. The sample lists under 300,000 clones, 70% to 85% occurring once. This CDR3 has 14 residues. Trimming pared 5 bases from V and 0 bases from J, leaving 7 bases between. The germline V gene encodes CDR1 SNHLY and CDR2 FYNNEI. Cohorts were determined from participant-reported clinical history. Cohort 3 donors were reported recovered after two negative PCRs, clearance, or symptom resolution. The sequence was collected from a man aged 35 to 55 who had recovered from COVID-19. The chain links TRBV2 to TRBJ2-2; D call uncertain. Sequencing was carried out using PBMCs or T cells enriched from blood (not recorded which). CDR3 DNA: TGTGCCAGCAGTTCGAACTCGAACACCGGGGAGCTGTTTTTT. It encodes CASSSNSNTGELFF.